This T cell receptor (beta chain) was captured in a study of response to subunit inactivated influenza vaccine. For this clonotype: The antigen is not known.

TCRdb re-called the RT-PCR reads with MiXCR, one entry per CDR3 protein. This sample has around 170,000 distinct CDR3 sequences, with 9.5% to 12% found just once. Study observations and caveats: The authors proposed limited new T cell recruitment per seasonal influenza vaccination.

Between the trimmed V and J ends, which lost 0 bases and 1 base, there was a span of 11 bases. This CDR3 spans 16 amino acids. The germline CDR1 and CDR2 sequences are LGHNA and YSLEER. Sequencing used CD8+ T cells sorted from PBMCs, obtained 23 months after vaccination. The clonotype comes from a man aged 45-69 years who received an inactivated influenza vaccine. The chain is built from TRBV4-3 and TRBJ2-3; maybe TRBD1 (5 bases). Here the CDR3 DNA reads TGCGCCAGCAGCCAAGACGGCAGGGTTGGCACAGATACGCAGTATTTT. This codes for CASSQDGRVGTDTQYF.